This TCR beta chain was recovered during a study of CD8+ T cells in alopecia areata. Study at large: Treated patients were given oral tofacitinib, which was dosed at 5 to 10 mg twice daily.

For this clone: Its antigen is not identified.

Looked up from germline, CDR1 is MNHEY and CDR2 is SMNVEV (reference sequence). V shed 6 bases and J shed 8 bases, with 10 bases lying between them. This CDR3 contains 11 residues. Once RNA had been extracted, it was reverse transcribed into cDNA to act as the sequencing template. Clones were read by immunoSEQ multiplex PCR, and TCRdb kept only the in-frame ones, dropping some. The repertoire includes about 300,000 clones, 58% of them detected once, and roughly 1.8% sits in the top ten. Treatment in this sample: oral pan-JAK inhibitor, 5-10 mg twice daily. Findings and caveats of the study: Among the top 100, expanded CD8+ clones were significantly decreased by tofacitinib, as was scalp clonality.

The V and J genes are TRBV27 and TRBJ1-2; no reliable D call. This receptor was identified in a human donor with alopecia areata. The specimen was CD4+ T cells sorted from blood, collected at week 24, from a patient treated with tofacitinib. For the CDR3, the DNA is TGTGCCAGCAGCCAAGGAGACGGCTACACCTTC. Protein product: CASSQGDGYTF.